A selection of T cell receptor beta chains follows, all from one sample in a study of T cell repertoires in cytomegalovirus infection. TCRdb called the reads again in MiXCR, with one record for every CDR3 protein. This sample has 200,000 to 300,000 distinct CDR3 sequences, with roughly an eighth found just once. Sequencing was done on a sample of PBMCs. Every receptor here comes from a human donor in good health (CMV status not recorded). Some clones in this sample may be carry-over from other donors' samples. Each CDR3 is given with its conserved first and last residue. A D gene is named only where the DNA matches it firmly. Size is omitted from some rows. Given values are once, few, many or a class for expanded clones.

J gene,D gene,clone size,V gene,CDR3 DNA,CDR3 protein
TRBJ1-1,-,-,TRBV6-2/TRBV6-3,TGTGCCAGCAGTCCTACCGGACGGGCCGCGAACACTGAAGCTTTCTTT,CASSPTGRAANTEAFF
TRBJ1-2,-,-,TRBV28,TGTGCCAGCAGTTTTTCCGCGTCAGCCTATGGCTACACCTTC,CASSFSASAYGYTF
TRBJ1-6,TRBD1,few,TRBV20-1,TGCAGTGCTAGATCCGGGACAGGGGATTCACCCCTCCACTTT,CSARSGTGDSPLHF
TRBJ2-3,-,-,TRBV29-1,TGCAGCGTTGGTAGCTTGGGCGGGACTAGCACAGATACGCAGTATTTT,CSVGSLGGTSTDTQYF
TRBJ2-5,-,many,TRBV7-9,TGTGCCAGCAGGGCAGTGGGCAGAGCCCAAGAGACCCAGTACTTC,CASRAVGRAQETQYF
TRBJ1-6,TRBD1,many,TRBV7-9,TGTGCCAGCAGCTTAAACAGGGGCACCTATAATTCACCCCTCCACTTT,CASSLNRGTYNSPLHF
TRBJ2-2,-,few,TRBV11-2,TGTGCCAGCAGCTTACGGACAGTCCCAACCGGGGAGCTGTTTTTT,CASSLRTVPTGELFF
TRBJ2-3,TRBD1,few,TRBV2,TGTGCCAGCAGTGAAGAGACAGGGCCCACAGATACGCAGTATTTT,CASSEETGPTDTQYF
TRBJ1-4,-,few,TRBV20-1,TGCAGTGCGGGAGGGAGAACAACTAATGAAAAACTGTTTTTT,CSAGGRTTNEKLFF
TRBJ1-1,-,-,TRBV2,TGTGCCAGCAGGGGAGGGGGTCTCGACACTGAAGCTTTCTTT,CASRGGGLDTEAFF
TRBJ2-3,TRBD2,many,TRBV6-5,TGTGCCAGCGGGGCGGGGGCGCAGTATTTT,CASGAGAQYF
TRBJ1-1,-,many,TRBV5-1,TGCGCCAGCAGCCGACCAGGGGAAAACACTGAAGCTTTCTTT,CASSRPGENTEAFF
TRBJ1-6,-,few,TRBV20-1,TGCAGTGCTAGGACTCAACATAATTCACCCCTCCACTTT,CSARTQHNSPLHF
TRBJ2-1,-,few,TRBV24-1,TGTGCCACCAGTGATTTCGCTCAGGGCGGTGAGCAGTTCTTC,CATSDFAQGGEQFF
TRBJ1-1,-,-,TRBV28,TGTGCCAGCAGTGCGGGTGGGAGGGTAGCTTTCTTT,CASSAGGRVAFF
TRBJ1-2,-,-,TRBV7-6,TGTGCCAGCAGCTTAACACTGGGATCAGAAGGCTACACCTTC,CASSLTLGSEGYTF
TRBJ1-1,-,few,TRBV6-2/TRBV6-3,TGTGCCAGCAGTTACTTATGGGGTGGGTCGGAAGCTTTCTTT,CASSYLWGGSEAFF
TRBJ2-1,-,few,TRBV15,TGTGCCACCAGCTGGGGGTCAGGGCGCAATGAGCAGTTCTTC,CATSWGSGRNEQFF
TRBJ2-5,-,-,TRBV5-1,TGCGCCAGCAGCTTGGTCGATGGGGCTCAAGAGACCCAGTACTTC,CASSLVDGAQETQYF
TRBJ2-7,-,few,TRBV4-3,TGCGCCAGCAGCCAAGTTTTCGGATTCGGCGAGCAGTACTTC,CASSQVFGFGEQYF
TRBJ2-6,-,-,TRBV9,TGTGCCAGCAGCGGTCATCAGGGTCCGGGGGCCAACGTCCTGACTTTC,CASSGHQGPGANVLTF
TRBJ2-7,-,many,TRBV7-6,TGTGCCAGCAGCTTAGTGTACCGACTCGACTACGAGCAGTACTTC,CASSLVYRLDYEQYF
TRBJ2-1,TRBD2,few,TRBV20-1,TGCAGTGCTCTCGGACTAGCGGTATACAATGAGCAGTTCTTC,CSALGLAVYNEQFF
TRBJ2-1,-,-,TRBV20-1,TGCAGTGCTAGAGAACTAGCCCCTACTAACTACAATGAGCAGTTCTTC,CSARELAPTNYNEQFF
TRBJ2-3,TRBD2,many,TRBV20-1,TGCAGTGCTAGAGATGAAGTCGGACTAGGAGACACAGATACGCAGTATTTT,CSARDEVGLGDTDTQYF
TRBJ2-3,TRBD2,many,TRBV2,TGTGCCAGCGCAGCGGGGGGGAGACTAGATACGCAGTATTTT,CASAAGGRLDTQYF
TRBJ2-5,TRBD1,many,TRBV28,TGTGCCAGCAGCGCCCCGGGACAGGGAGGAGAGACCCAGTACTTC,CASSAPGQGGETQYF
TRBJ2-7,-,-,TRBV29-1,TGCAGCGTGCCCCGGAGCGGCCTAGCCTACGAGCAGTACTTC,CSVPRSGLAYEQYF
TRBJ1-3,TRBD1,-,TRBV20-1,TGCAGTGCTAGGAACCCCCAGGGGGCAGGTGGAAACACCATATATTTT,CSARNPQGAGGNTIYF
TRBJ2-3,-,many,TRBV7-6,TGTGCCAGCAGCTTAGAGAATCCCGTCCGGGACGATACGCAGTATTTT,CASSLENPVRDDTQYF
TRBJ1-5,TRBD1,many,TRBV20-1,TGCAGTGCTAGTCTGGACAGGGGAGACCAGCCCCAGCATTTT,CSASLDRGDQPQHF
TRBJ2-2,TRBD1,few,TRBV19,TGTGCCAGTACCCGGGACAGCGCATCGAACACCGGGGAGCTGTTTTTT,CASTRDSASNTGELFF
TRBJ2-2,TRBD2,many,TRBV4-3,TGCGCCAGCAGCCAAGAAATAGCTAGCGGGACGAACACCGGGGAGCTGTTTTTT,CASSQEIASGTNTGELFF
TRBJ1-2,TRBD1,many,TRBV7-9,TGTGCCAGCAGAACGGACAGGGATAACTATGGCTACACCTTC,CASRTDRDNYGYTF
TRBJ1-1,TRBD1,-,TRBV28,TGTGCCAGCAGGGTCGGGACAGCGAACACTGAAGCTTTCTTT,CASRVGTANTEAFF
TRBJ2-7,-,many,TRBV2,TGTGCCAGCTGGGACGTCCTCTACGAGCAGTACTTC,CASWDVLYEQYF
TRBJ2-1,-,few,TRBV7-6,TGTGCCAGCAACCTCGGGGAAGGGGCTCGGAACAATGAGCAGTTCTTC,CASNLGEGARNNEQFF
TRBJ1-2,-,-,TRBV27,TGTGCCAGCAGTTTTGGTTACAACTATGGCTACACCTTC,CASSFGYNYGYTF
TRBJ2-5,-,-,TRBV29-1,TGCAGCGTGGATGGAGGGGGCCCCGGAGAGACCCAGTACTTC,CSVDGGGPGETQYF
TRBJ2-6,-,many,TRBV28,TGTGCCAGCAGTTTATTAGGAGGGGCGTCTGGGGCCAACGTCCTGACTTTC,CASSLLGGASGANVLTF
TRBJ2-3,-,many,TRBV11-3,TGTGCCAGCAGCCCTAGGGGGCGACAGGAGGGGATTAGCACAGATACGCAGTATTTT,CASSPRGRQEGISTDTQYF
TRBJ2-2,TRBD1,-,TRBV29-1,TGCAGCGTTCGTGGACAGGCGAACACCGGGGAGCTGTTTTTT,CSVRGQANTGELFF
TRBJ2-1,TRBD2,few,TRBV12-3/TRBV12-4,TGTGCCAGCAGTTTAGCGGGAGGGGCCTGGGGTGAGCAGTTCTTC,CASSLAGGAWGEQFF
TRBJ1-2,-,many,TRBV7-2,TGTGCCAGCAGCCTCAAGGCCGACCTCTATGGCTACACCTTC,CASSLKADLYGYTF
TRBJ1-2,TRBD1,-,TRBV7-9,TGTGCCAGCAGCTTAGGACCGGGACAGGGGGCGCCGTGGTATGGCTACACCTTC,CASSLGPGQGAPWYGYTF
TRBJ2-7,TRBD2,-,TRBV12-3/TRBV12-4,TGTGCCAGCAGTTTAGTGACTAGCGGGTATTACGAGCAGTACTTC,CASSLVTSGYYEQYF
TRBJ2-5,-,many,TRBV7-9,TGTGCCAGCAGCTTAGGCCTCCCGGCGCCCGAGACCCAGTACTTC,CASSLGLPAPETQYF
TRBJ1-6,TRBD1,many,TRBV4-2,TGTGCCAGCAGCCGAGGACAGGGTGACAATTCACCCCTCCACTTT,CASSRGQGDNSPLHF
TRBJ2-3,TRBD2,many,TRBV7-2,TGTGCCAGCAGCACCAGACTAGCGGGAGTCGGGGATACGCAGTATTTT,CASSTRLAGVGDTQYF
TRBJ1-6,-,-,TRBV7-3,TGTGCCAGCAGCCAAAATAATTCACCCCTCCACTTT,CASSQNNSPLHF
TRBJ1-1,TRBD1,-,TRBV10-3,TGTGCCATCAGTGAGTCTTGGACAGGTCAAATGAACACTGAAGCTTTCTTT,CAISESWTGQMNTEAFF
TRBJ2-3,-,few,TRBV6-4,TGTGCCAGCAGTGACTCGATAGAGGGGGCAGATACGCAGTATTTT,CASSDSIEGADTQYF
TRBJ2-7,-,-,TRBV20-1,TGCAGTGCTAGGCACCCGGGGGCAGGGAAGGTCGAGCAGTACTTC,CSARHPGAGKVEQYF
TRBJ2-1,TRBD2,-,TRBV20-1,TGCAGTGCTAGGCTTTGGGCTAGCGGGGACAATGAGCAGTTCTTC,CSARLWASGDNEQFF
TRBJ2-2,-,few,TRBV5-4,TGTGCCACATGCGGGGACAGCCTAGCCACCGGGGAGCTGTTTTTT,CATCGDSLATGELFF